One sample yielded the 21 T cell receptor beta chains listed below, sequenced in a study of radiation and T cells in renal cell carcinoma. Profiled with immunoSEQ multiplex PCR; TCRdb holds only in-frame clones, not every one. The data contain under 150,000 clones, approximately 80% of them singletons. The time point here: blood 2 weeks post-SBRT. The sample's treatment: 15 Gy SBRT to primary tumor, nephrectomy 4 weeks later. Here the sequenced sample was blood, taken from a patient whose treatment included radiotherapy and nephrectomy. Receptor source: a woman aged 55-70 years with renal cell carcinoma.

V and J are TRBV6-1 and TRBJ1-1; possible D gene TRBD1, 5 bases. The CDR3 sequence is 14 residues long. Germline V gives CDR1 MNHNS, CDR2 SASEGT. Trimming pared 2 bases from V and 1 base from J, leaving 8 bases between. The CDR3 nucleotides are TGTGCCAGCAGTGAACATGGGGGGAACACTGAAGCTTTCTTT. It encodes CASSEHGGNTEAFF.

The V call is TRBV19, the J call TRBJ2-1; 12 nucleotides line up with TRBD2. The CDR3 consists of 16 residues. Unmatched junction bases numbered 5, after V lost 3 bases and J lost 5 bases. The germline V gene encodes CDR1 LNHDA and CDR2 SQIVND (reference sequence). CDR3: CASSILGLAGDNEQFF. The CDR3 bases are TGTGCCAGTAGTATTCTGGGACTAGCGGGTGACAATGAGCAGTTCTTC.

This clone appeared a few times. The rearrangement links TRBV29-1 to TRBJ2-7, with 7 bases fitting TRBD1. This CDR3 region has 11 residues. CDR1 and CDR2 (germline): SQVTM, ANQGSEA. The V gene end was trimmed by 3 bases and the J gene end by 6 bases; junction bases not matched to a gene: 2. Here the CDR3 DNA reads TGCAGCGTTGATACAGGGGTCGAGCAGTACTTC. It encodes CSVDTGVEQYF.

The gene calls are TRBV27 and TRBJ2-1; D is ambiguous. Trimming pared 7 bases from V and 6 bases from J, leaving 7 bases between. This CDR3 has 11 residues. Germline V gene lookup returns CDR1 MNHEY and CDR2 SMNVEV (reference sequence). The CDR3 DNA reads TGTGCCAGCAAAAAGGGCAATGAGCAGTTCTTC. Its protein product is CASKKGNEQFF.

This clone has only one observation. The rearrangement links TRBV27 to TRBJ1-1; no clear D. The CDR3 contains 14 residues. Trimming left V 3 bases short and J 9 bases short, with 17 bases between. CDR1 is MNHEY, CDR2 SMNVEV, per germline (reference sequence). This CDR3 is CASSLAPEADKAFF. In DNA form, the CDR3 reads TGTGCCAGCAGTTTGGCCCCAGAGGCAGACAAAGCTTTCTTT.

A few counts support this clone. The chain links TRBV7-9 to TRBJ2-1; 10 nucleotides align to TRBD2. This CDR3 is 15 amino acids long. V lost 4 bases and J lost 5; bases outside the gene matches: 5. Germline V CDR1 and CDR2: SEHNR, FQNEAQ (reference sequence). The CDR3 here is CASSSLTSGNNEQFF. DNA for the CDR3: TGTGCCAGCAGCTCCCTTACTAGCGGGAACAATGAGCAGTTCTTC.

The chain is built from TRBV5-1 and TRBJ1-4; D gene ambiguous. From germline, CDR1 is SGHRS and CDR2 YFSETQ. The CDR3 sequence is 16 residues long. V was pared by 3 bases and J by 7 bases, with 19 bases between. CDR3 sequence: CASSSDPGGLIEKLFF. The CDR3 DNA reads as TGCGCCAGCAGCTCTGATCCAGGAGGGTTGATTGAAAAACTGTTTTTT.

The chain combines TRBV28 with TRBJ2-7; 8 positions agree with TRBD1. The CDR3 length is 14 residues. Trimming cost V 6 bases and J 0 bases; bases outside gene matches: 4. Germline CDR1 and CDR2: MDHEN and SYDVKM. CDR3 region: CASRMQGASYEQYF. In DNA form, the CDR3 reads TGTGCCAGCAGAATGCAGGGGGCCTCCTACGAGCAGTACTTC.

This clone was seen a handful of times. CDR3 residues: CASSDQSAGNTIYF. In DNA form, the CDR3 reads TGTGCCAGCAGTGACCAATCGGCTGGAAACACCATATATTTT. The V gene is TRBV2, the J gene TRBJ1-3; D uncertain. V lost 3 bases to trimming and J lost 2 bases, with 8 bases between them. Germline-derived CDR1 and CDR2 are SNHLY and FYNNEI. This CDR3 has 14 amino acids.

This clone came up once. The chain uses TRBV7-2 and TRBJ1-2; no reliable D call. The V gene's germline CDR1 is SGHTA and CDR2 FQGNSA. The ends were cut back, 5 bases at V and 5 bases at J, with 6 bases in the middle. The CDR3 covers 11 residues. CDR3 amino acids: CASSTRYGYTF. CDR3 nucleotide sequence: TGTGCCAGCAGCACGCGTTATGGCTACACCTTC.

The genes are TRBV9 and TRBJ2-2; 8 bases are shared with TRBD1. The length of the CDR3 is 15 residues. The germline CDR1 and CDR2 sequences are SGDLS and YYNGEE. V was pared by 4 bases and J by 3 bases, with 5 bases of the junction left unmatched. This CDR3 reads CASSKPTGDTGELFF. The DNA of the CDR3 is TGTGCCAGCAGCAAACCGACAGGGGACACCGGGGAGCTGTTTTTT.

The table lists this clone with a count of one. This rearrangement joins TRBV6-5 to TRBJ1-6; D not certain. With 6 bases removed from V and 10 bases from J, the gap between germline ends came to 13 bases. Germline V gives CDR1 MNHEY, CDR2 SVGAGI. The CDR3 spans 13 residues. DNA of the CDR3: TGTGCCAGCAGAAGTGGGGTTGTGTCACCCCTCCACTTT. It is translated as CASRSGVVSPLHF.

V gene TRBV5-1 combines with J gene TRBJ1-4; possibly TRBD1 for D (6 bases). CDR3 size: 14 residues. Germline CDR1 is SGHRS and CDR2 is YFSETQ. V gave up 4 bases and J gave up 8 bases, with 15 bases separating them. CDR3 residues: CASSLQGQGEKLFF. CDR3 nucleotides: TGCGCCAGCAGCCTGCAGGGTCAGGGGGAAAAACTGTTTTTT. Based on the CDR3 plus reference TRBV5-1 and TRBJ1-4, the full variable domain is KAGVTQTPRYLIKTRGQQVTLSCSPISGHRSVSWYQQTPGQGLQFLFEYFSETQRNKGNFPGRFSGRQFSNSRSEMNVSTLELGDSALYLCASSLQGQGEKLFFGSGTQLSVL.

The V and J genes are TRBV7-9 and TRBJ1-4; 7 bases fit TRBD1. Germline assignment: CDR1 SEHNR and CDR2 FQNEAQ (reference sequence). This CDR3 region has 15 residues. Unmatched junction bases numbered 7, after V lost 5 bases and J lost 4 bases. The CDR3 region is CASSPHRGGNEKLFF. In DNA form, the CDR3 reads TGTGCCAGCAGCCCCCACAGGGGCGGTAATGAAAAACTGTTTTTT.

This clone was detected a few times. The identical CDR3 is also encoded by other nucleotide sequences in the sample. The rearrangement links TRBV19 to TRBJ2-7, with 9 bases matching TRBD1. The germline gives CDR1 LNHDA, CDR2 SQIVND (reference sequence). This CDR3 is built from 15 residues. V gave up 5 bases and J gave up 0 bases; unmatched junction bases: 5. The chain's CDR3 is CASSDRDRASYEQYF. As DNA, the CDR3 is TGTGCCAGTAGTGACCGGGACAGGGCCTCCTACGAGCAGTACTTC.

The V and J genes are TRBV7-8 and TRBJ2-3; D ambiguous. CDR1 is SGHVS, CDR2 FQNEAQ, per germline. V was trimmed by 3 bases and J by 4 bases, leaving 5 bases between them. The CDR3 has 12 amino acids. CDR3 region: CASSFTSDTQYF. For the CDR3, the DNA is TGTGCCAGCAGCTTCACGTCAGATACGCAGTATTTT.

The CDR3, as DNA: TGTGCCAGCAGCTTGGCCCCCCCGAAAGCGGATACGCAGTATTTT. Amino acid sequence: CASSLAPPKADTQYF. The V and J genes are TRBV5-4 and TRBJ2-3, with D unresolved. Germline CDR1 is SGHNT and CDR2 is YYREEE (reference sequence). With 0 bases removed from V and 6 bases from J, the gap between germline ends came to 14 bases. The CDR3 contains 15 residues.

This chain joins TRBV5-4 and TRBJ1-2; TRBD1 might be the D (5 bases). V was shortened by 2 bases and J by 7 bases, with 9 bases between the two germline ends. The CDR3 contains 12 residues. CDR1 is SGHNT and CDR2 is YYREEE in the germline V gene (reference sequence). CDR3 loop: CASSFSGSGYTF. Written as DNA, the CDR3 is TGTGCCAGCAGCTTCTCAGGGTCTGGCTACACCTTC.

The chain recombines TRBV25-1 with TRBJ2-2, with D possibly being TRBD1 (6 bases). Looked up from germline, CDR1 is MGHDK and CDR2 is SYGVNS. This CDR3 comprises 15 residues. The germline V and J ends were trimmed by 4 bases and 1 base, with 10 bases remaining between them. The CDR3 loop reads CASSVQGRNTGELFF. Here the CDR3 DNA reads TGTGCCAGCAGTGTACAGGGCCGGAACACCGGGGAGCTGTTTTTT.

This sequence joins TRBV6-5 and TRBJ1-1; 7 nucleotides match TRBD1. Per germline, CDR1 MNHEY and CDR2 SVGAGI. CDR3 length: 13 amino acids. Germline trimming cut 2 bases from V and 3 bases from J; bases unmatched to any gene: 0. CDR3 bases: TGTGCCAGCAGTTACACAGGGGACACTGAAGCTTTCTTT. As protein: CASSYTGDTEAFF.

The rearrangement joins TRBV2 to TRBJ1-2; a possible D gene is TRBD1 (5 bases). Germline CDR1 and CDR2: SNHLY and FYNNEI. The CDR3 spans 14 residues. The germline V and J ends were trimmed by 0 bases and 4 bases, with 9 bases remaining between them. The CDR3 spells CASSEARDFYGYTF. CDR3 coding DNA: TGTGCCAGCAGTGAAGCGCGGGACTTCTATGGCTACACCTTC.